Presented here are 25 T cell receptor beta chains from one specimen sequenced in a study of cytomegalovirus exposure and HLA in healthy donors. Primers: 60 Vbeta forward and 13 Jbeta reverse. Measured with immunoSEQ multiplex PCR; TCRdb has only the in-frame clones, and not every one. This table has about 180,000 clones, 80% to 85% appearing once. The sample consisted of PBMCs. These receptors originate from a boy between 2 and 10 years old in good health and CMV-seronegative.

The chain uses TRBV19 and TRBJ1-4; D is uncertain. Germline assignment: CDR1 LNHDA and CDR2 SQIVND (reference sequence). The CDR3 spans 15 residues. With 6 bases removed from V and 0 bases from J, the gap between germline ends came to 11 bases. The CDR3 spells CASRTSTSTNEKLFF. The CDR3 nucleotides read TGTGCCAGTAGGACGTCGACTTCAACTAATGAAAAACTGTTTTTT.

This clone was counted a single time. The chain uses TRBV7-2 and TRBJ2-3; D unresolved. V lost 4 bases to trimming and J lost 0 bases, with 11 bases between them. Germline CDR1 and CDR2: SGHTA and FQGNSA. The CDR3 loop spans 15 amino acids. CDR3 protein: CASSWQATSTDTQYF. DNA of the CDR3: TGTGCCAGCAGCTGGCAGGCCACTAGCACAGATACGCAGTATTTT.

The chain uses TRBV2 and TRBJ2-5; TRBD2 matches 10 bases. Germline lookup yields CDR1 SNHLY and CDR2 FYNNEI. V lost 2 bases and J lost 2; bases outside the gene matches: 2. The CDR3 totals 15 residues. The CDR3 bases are TGTGCCAGCAGTGAATCTAGCGGGGGACAAGAGACCCAGTACTTC. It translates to CASSESSGGQETQYF.

CDR3 protein: CASSFRGPNQPQHF. The CDR3 region has the DNA TGTGCCAGCAGTTTTAGGGGTCCCAATCAGCCCCAGCATTTT. The chain uses TRBV27 and TRBJ1-5; D perhaps matches TRBD1 (5 bases). The CDR3 consists of 14 residues. CDR1 and CDR2 from the germline V gene are MNHEY and SMNVEV (reference sequence). Trimming cost V 3 bases and J 3 bases, with 9 bases left between them.

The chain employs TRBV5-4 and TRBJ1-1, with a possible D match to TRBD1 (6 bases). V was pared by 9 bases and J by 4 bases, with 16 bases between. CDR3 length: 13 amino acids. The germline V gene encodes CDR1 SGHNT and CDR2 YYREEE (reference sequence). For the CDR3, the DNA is TGTGCCATAAGCGGGGGGCCTGGCACTGAAGCTTTCTTT. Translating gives CAISGGPGTEAFF.

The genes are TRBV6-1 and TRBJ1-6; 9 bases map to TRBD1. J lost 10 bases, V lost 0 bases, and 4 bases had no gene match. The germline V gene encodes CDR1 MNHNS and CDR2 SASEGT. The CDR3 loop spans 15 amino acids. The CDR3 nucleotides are TGTGCCAGCAGTGAAGCTGGGACAGGGTCCTCACCCCTCCACTTT. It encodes CASSEAGTGSSPLHF.

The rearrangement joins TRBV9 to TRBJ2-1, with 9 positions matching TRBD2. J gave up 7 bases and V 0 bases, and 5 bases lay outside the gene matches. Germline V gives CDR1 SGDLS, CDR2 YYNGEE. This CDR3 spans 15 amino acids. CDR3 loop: CASSVASGTMNEQFF. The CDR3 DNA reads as TGTGCCAGCAGCGTAGCTAGCGGGACGATGAATGAGCAGTTCTTC.

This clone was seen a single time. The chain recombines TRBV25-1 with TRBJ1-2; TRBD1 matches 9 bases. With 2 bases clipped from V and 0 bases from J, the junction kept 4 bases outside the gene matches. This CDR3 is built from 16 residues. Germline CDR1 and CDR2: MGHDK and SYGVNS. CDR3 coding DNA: TGTGCCAGCAGTGAAGGACAGGGGAACGCTAACTATGGCTACACCTTC. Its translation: CASSEGQGNANYGYTF.

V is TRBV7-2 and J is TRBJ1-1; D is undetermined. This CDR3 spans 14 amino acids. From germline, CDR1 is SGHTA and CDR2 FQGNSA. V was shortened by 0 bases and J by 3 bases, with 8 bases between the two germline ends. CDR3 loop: CASSLAGVHTEAFF. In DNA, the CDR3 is TGTGCCAGCAGCTTAGCAGGAGTTCACACTGAAGCTTTCTTT.

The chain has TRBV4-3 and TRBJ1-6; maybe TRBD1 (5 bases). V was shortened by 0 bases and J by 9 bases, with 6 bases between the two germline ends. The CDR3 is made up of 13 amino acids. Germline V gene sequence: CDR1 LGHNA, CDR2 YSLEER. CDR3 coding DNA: TGCGCCAGCAGCCAAGAAAGGGGTTCACCCCTCCACTTT. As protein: CASSQERGSPLHF.

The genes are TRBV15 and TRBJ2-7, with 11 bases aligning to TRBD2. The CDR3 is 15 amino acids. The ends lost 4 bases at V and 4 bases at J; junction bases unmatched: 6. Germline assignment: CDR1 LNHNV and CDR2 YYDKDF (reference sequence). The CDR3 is CATSTYLAGGYEQYF. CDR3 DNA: TGTGCCACCAGCACCTATCTAGCGGGAGGTTACGAGCAGTACTTC. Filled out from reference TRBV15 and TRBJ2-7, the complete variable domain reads DAMVIQNPRYQVTQFGKPVTLSCSQTLNHNVMYWYQQKSSQAPKLLFHYYDKDFNNEADTPDNFQSRRPNTSFCFLDIRSPGLGDTAMYLCATSTYLAGGYEQYFGPGTRLTVT.

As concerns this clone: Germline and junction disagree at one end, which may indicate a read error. The CDR3 bases are TGTTCCAGCAGCAAGGGGACTAGCGGATCCTACGAGCAGTACTTC. It is translated as CSSSKGTSGSYEQYF. This chain links TRBV7-9 with TRBJ2-7; 11 bases fit TRBD2. Germline assignment: CDR1 SEHNR and CDR2 FQNEAQ (reference sequence). This CDR3 spans 15 amino acids.

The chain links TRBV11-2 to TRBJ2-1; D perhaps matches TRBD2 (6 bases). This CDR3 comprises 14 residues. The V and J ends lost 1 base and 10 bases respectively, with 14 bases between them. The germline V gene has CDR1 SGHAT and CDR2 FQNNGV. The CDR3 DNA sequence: TGTGCCAGCAGCTTAGCGACGGGAGCTCGAGAGCAGTTCTTC. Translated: CASSLATGAREQFF.

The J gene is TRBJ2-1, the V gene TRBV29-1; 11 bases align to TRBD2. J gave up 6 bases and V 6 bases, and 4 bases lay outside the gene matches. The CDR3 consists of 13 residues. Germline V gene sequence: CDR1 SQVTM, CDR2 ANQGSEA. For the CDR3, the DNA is TGCAGCGTACTAGCGGGAGTTTCCAATGAGCAGTTCTTC. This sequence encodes CSVLAGVSNEQFF.

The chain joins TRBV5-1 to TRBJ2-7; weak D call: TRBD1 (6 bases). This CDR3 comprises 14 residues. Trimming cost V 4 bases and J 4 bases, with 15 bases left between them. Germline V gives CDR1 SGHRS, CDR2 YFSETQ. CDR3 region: CASSPDATGYEQYV. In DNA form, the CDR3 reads TGCGCCAGCAGCCCCGACGCTACAGGGTACGAGCAGTACGTC.

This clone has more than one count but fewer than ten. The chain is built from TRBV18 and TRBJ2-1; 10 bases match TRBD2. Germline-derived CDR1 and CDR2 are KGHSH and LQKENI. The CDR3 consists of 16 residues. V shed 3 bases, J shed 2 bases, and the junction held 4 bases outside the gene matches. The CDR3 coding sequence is TGTGCCAGCTCACCTCCCGGGACTAGCGCCTACAATGAGCAGTTCTTC. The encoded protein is CASSPPGTSAYNEQFF. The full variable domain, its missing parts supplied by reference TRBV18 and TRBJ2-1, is NAGVMQNPRHLVRRRGQEARLRCSPMKGHSHVYWYRQLPEEGLKFMVYLQKENIIDESGMPKERFSAEFPKEGPSILRIQQVVRGDSAAYFCASSPPGTSAYNEQFFGPGTRLTVL.

CDR3 protein: CASTGGNQPQHF. CDR3 nucleotides: TGTGCCAGCACCGGTGGTAATCAGCCCCAGCATTTT. This chain connects TRBV5-8 to TRBJ1-5; D ambiguous. The CDR3 has 12 residues. V gave up 6 bases and J gave up 4 bases, with 8 bases separating them. CDR1 is SGHTS and CDR2 is YDEGEE in the germline V gene.

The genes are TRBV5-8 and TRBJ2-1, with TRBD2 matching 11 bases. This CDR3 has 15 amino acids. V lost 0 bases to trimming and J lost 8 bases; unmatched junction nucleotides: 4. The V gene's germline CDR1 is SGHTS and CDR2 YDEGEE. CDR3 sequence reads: CASSLVAGGPDEQFF. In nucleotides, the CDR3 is TGTGCCAGCAGCTTGGTAGCGGGAGGGCCTGATGAGCAGTTCTTC.

CDR3 loop: CASSALAATDTQYF. In DNA, the CDR3 is TGTGCCAGCAGCGCCCTTGCGGCCACAGATACGCAGTATTTT. V gene TRBV7-2 combines with J gene TRBJ2-3; D unclear. CDR1 and CDR2 (germline): SGHTA, FQGNSA. This CDR3 is 14 amino acids long. The V and J ends lost 5 bases and 2 bases respectively, with 11 bases between them.

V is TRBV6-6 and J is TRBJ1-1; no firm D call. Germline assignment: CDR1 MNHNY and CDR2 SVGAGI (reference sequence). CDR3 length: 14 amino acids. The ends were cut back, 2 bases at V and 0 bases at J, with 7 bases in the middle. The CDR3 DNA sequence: TGTGCCAGCAGTTACGGCAGATTGAACACTGAAGCTTTCTTT. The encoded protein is CASSYGRLNTEAFF.

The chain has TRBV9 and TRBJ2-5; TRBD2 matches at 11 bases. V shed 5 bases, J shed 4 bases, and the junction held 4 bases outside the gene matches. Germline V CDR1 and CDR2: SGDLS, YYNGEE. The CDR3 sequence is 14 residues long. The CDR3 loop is CASSSGGGGETQYF. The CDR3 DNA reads TGTGCCAGCAGTAGCGGGGGGGGTGGAGAGACCCAGTACTTC.

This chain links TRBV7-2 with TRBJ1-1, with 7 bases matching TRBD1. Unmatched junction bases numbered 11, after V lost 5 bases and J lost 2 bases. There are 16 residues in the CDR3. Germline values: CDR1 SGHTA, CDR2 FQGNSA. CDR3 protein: CASSLGWDRQNTEAFF. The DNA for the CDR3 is TGTGCCAGCAGCCTAGGGTGGGACAGACAAAACACTGAAGCTTTCTTT.

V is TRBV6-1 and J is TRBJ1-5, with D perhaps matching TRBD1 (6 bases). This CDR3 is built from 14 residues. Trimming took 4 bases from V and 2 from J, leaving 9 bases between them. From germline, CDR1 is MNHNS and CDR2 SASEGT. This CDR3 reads CASSGTVGNQPQHF. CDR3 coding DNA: TGTGCCAGCAGTGGGACAGTGGGCAATCAGCCCCAGCATTTT.

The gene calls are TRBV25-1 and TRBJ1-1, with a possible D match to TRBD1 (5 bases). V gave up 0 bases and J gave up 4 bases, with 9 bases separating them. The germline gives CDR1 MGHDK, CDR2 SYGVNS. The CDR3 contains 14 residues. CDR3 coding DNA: TGTGCCAGCAGTGAATATGGCAGGGCCACTGAAGCTTTCTTT. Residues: CASSEYGRATEAFF.

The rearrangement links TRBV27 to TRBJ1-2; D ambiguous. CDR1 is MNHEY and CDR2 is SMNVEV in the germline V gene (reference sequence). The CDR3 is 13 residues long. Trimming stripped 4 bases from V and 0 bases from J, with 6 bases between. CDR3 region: CASSSQSNYGYTF. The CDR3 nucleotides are TGTGCCAGCAGTTCCCAATCTAACTATGGCTACACCTTC.